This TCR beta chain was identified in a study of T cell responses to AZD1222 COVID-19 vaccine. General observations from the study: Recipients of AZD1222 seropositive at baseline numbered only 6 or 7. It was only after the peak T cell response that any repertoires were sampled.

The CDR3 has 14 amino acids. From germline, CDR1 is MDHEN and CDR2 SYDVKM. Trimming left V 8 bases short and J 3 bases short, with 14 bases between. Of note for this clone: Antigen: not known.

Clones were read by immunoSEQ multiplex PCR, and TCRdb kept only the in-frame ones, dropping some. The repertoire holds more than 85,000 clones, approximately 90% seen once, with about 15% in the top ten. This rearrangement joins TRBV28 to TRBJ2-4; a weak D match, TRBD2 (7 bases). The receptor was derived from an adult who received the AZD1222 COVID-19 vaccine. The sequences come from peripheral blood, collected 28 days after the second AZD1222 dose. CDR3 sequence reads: CASHTRGGKNIQYF. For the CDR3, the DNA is TGTGCCAGCCATACTAGGGGGGGCAAAAACATTCAGTACTTC.